These T cell receptor beta chains were read from a single sample in a study of lymphopenia after photon versus proton radiotherapy. Libraries were prepared by immunoSEQ multiplex PCR; TCRdb keeps only in-frame clonotypes and omits some of them. The sample gives fewer than 45,000 clones, just over 85% of which show up once; around a tenth is in the top ten. The starting material was peripheral blood, obtained from a patient treated with proton-based radiotherapy. These TCRs come from a woman aged 70-85 years with pancreatic cancer. Some clones in this sample may be carry-over from other donors' samples. Both conserved end residues are trimmed from each CDR3. The order of the fields is V gene, clone size, J gene, CDR3 protein. Size is omitted from some rows. Given values are once, few, many or a class for expanded clones.

V: TRBV27
size: -
J: TRBJ1-2
CDR3: ASSLNAPGGPNYGYT

V: TRBV19
size: -
J: TRBJ2-5
CDR3: ASSIGPSGSETQY

V: TRBV18
size: -
J: TRBJ1-2
CDR3: ASSQGTGEVGGYT

V: TRBV30
size: -
J: TRBJ1-5
CDR3: AWKPRAEWSNQPQH

V: TRBV2
size: -
J: TRBJ2-2
CDR3: ASSRLAGYTGELF

V: TRBV5-1
size: few
J: TRBJ1-1
CDR3: ASSHREGLNTEAF

V: TRBV7-9
size: -
J: TRBJ2-3
CDR3: ASSDTKAGGFTDTQY

V: TRBV6-1
size: -
J: TRBJ1-2
CDR3: ASSESGDLYGYT

V: TRBV30
size: -
J: TRBJ1-1
CDR3: AWSLDNMNTEAF

V: TRBV28
size: -
J: TRBJ2-7
CDR3: ASSLQRLAGEGEQY

V: TRBV5-6
size: few
J: TRBJ1-1
CDR3: ASSLDFWGNTEAF

V: TRBV11-2
size: -
J: TRBJ1-3
CDR3: ASSLVGAGNTIY

V: TRBV15
size: -
J: TRBJ1-1
CDR3: ATSRDWTENTEAF

V: TRBV7-9
size: once
J: TRBJ1-1
CDR3: ASSLGGQGFTEAF

V: TRBV6-1
size: -
J: TRBJ2-3
CDR3: ASREGAIGTDTQY

V: TRBV7-2
size: -
J: TRBJ1-2
CDR3: ASSLVFGDNYGYT

V: TRBV7-6
size: -
J: TRBJ2-2
CDR3: ASSFLSGTGELF

V: TRBV4-1
size: -
J: TRBJ2-5
CDR3: ASSRYGLAGVETQY

V: TRBV7-8
size: -
J: TRBJ2-7
CDR3: ASSSRRTGTGSHEQY

V: TRBV9
size: -
J: TRBJ2-1
CDR3: ASSGTGGPYNEQF

V: TRBV6-1
size: few
J: TRBJ1-5
CDR3: ASSEERDQPQH

V: TRBV27
size: -
J: TRBJ1-6
CDR3: ASNYRALYNSPLH

V: TRBV19
size: -
J: TRBJ1-5
CDR3: ARRGFSQPQH

V: TRBV5-1
size: -
J: TRBJ1-4
CDR3: ASSSGTGNREKLF

V: TRBV19
size: -
J: TRBJ2-5
CDR3: ASKTSYLYQETQY

V: TRBV9
size: -
J: TRBJ1-6
CDR3: ASSVGRQGASSPLH

V: TRBV11-2
size: few
J: TRBJ1-2
CDR3: ASTPGTVYGYT

V: TRBV5-4
size: -
J: TRBJ2-3
CDR3: ASSYSGTGDSDTQY

V: TRBV28
size: once
J: TRBJ1-2
CDR3: ASSTPAGRGSYGYT

V: TRBV7-2
size: -
J: TRBJ2-7
CDR3: ASSLARLGRHEQY

V: TRBV27
size: few
J: TRBJ2-1
CDR3: ASSIRQGAGEQF

V: TRBV2
size: -
J: TRBJ2-1
CDR3: ASRAATNYNEQF

V: TRBV5-4
size: -
J: TRBJ2-3
CDR3: ASSWERDPSTDTQY

V: TRBV7-2
size: -
J: TRBJ1-2
CDR3: ASSSLLAHGYT

V: TRBV11-3
size: -
J: TRBJ2-2
CDR3: ASSSTSGRAAGELF

V: TRBV7-9
size: -
J: TRBJ2-1
CDR3: ASSLAAQSGEQF

V: TRBV7-2
size: -
J: TRBJ1-4
CDR3: ASSLAQGTNEKLF

V: TRBV30
size: -
J: TRBJ1-2
CDR3: AWSVAGRPLGYGYT

V: TRBV5-1
size: -
J: TRBJ1-4
CDR3: ASSLGQGTNEKLF

V: TRBV7-8
size: few
J: TRBJ1-1
CDR3: ASSLDQRGANTEAF

V: TRBV29-1
size: -
J: TRBJ1-4
CDR3: SVQGATNEKLF

V: TRBV5-3
size: -
J: TRBJ2-7
CDR3: ARSVNEQY

V: TRBV2
size: few
J: TRBJ2-3
CDR3: ASTRLRSGEGTDTQY

V: TRBV19
size: -
J: TRBJ2-7
CDR3: ASTLTSGTYEQY

V: TRBV27
size: -
J: TRBJ2-7
CDR3: ASSFRTNSYEQY

V: TRBV4-3
size: -
J: TRBJ2-3
CDR3: ASSQNSGKGADAQY

V: TRBV19
size: -
J: TRBJ2-1
CDR3: ASSTGLAVGRGSNEQF

V: TRBV6-5
size: -
J: TRBJ2-5
CDR3: ASSPDRETQY

V: TRBV11-1
size: -
J: TRBJ1-5
CDR3: ASSFTGQPQH

V: TRBV15
size: -
J: TRBJ1-4
CDR3: ATSRGVLGGASGEKLF

V: TRBV5-4
size: -
J: TRBJ1-1
CDR3: ASSLSTGSGTEAF

V: TRBV27
size: once
J: TRBJ1-1
CDR3: ASSFGGMRLRGTEAF

V: TRBV11-2
size: -
J: TRBJ1-4
CDR3: ASSLAPRGEKLF